This T cell receptor (beta chain) was retrieved from a study of PD-1 blockade in classical Hodgkin lymphoma. Worth noting for this clone: The antigen remains unidentified.

Study-level points and caveats: Patients who initiated nivolumab within 1 year of ASCT were excluded.

Every one of the patients relapsed after autologous stem cell transplantation (brentuximab vedotin exposure was variable). Only in-frame clones appear in the TCRdb table, and some are missing; sequencing was by immunoSEQ multiplex PCR. The sample consists of 10,000 to 15,000 clones, 80% to 85% of them appearing once. The sample consisted of peripheral blood mononuclear cells (PBMCs), taken at baseline. The receptor comes from a human donor with classical Hodgkin lymphoma.

The CDR3: CASSPPGVIEAFF. DNA for the CDR3: TGTGCCAGCAGCCCTCCGGGGGTAATTGAAGCTTTCTTT. This chain connects TRBV7-2 to TRBJ1-1; the D gene is possibly TRBD1 (5 bases). V lost 5 bases, J lost 7 bases, and 14 bases lay in between. The length of the CDR3 is 13 residues. The V gene's germline CDR1 is SGHTA and CDR2 FQGNSA.